This T cell receptor (beta chain) was recorded in a study of chemoradiotherapy in HPV16-positive cancers. Data came from immunoSEQ multiplex PCR; TCRdb stores just in-frame clones and leaves some out. The sample has about 11,000 clones; 75% are singletons. The V gene end was trimmed by 6 bases and the J gene end by 8 bases; junction bases not matched to a gene: 12. Germline lookup yields CDR1 MNHEY and CDR2 SVGAGI. The CDR3 is 14 amino acids. The clonotype was recovered from a human donor with HPV-associated anogenital cancer. The specimen was obtained from a patient who underwent chemoradiotherapy. The V call is TRBV6-5, the J call TRBJ1-2, with TRBD1 matching over 7 bases. The CDR3 DNA is TGTGCCAGCAGCCCGCGAAGGGGGCGCTTAGGCTACACCTTC. Encoded protein: CASSPRRGRLGYTF.